This TCR beta chain was profiled in a study of shared clonotypes between healthy human individuals. Study-level points and caveats: Donor clonotype sharing was expected to depend on sequencing depth. What naive subsets generally showed was a larger estimated richness than memory subsets showed. Sampling covered blood only; tissue repertoires likely differ.

V shed 4 bases and J shed 4 bases, with 17 bases lying between them. Germline CDR1 is MNHNS and CDR2 is SASEGT. The CDR3 runs to 15 residues. As for this clone: Its matching antigen is unknown.

CD8 cells classed as naive were CD45RO-negative and positively selected for CCR7, excluding terminally differentiated effector memory CD45RA+ cells. Assay used: immunoSEQ multiplex PCR; TCRdb lists only in-frame clones, some missing. The table has around 2.1 million clones, about 92% seen once. The origin of this receptor is a young man in good health. Some clones in this sample may be carry-over from other donors' samples. The sequencing input was naive CD8+ T cells from PBMCs. The chain combines TRBV6-1 with TRBJ2-7; D may correspond to TRBD1 or TRBD2 (5 bases each). As DNA, the CDR3 is TGTGCCAGCAGTGGGGGGACGACTAACCCATACGAGCAGTACTTC. Translated: CASSGGTTNPYEQYF.